This TCR beta chain comes out of a study of T cell responses to AZD1222 COVID-19 vaccine. Only in-frame clones appear in the TCRdb table, and some are missing; sequencing was by immunoSEQ multiplex PCR. The profile shows around 130,000 clones, around 90% of them singletons. V lost 5 bases, J lost 3 bases, and 14 bases lay in between. Germline V gene lookup returns CDR1 SGHAT and CDR2 FQNNGV. The CDR3 is 14 residues long. Study outcomes and limitations: In the spike-specific TCR repertoire, nearly half reportedly target unmutated variant regions. Without day 14 samples, only post-peak T cell repertoires were studied. Across spike, vaccine-associated CD4 TCRs were found, dominant at 160-218 and 743-854.

A word on this clone: Antigen specificity is unknown.

The TCR sequence derives from an adult in good health. The chain has TRBV11-2 and TRBJ2-7; a possible D gene is TRBD1 (6 bases). The sequencing here drew on peripheral blood, taken on day 0 of AZD1222 vaccination. CDR3 nucleotide sequence: TGTGCCAGCAGCCGACTCAGGGGTATCTACGAGCAGTACTTC. Its translation is CASSRLRGIYEQYF.